A single sample is the source of the 22 T cell receptor beta chains below, sequenced in a study of shared clonotypes between healthy human individuals. The table came from immunoSEQ multiplex PCR; TCRdb's copy has only in-frame clones and leaves some out. The data show 2,500,000 or so clones, with approximately 90% seen just once and around 0.38% held by the top ten. Sequenced: naive CD4+ T cells from PBMCs. Subset meaning: CD45RA+ positively selected. These receptors were collected from a young man in good health. Some clones in this sample may be carry-over from other donors' samples.

V is TRBV4-2 and J is TRBJ1-2; 7 positions match TRBD1. J was trimmed by 5 bases and V by 0 bases; bases with no gene match: 3. Germline V gene data show CDR1 as LGHNA and CDR2 as YNFKEQ. The CDR3 has 14 amino acids. The CDR3 bases are TGTGCCAGCAGCCAAGAAAAGACAGGGTATGGCTACACCTTC. It codes for CASSQEKTGYGYTF.

The V and J genes are TRBV5-1 and TRBJ2-7, with TRBD2 matching over 8 bases. The CDR3 consists of 14 residues. J lost 6 bases, V lost 4 bases, and 9 bases had no gene match. Germline lookup yields CDR1 SGHRS and CDR2 YFSETQ. CDR3 coding DNA: TGCGCCAGCAGCACGGGACTAGGGAGTTCCGAGCAGTACTTC. It encodes CASSTGLGSSEQYF.

The J gene is TRBJ2-1, the V gene TRBV11-2; perhaps TRBD2 as D (5 bases). The germline gives CDR1 SGHAT, CDR2 FQNNGV. This CDR3 is 14 amino acids long. Trimming pared 4 bases from V and 6 bases from J, leaving 13 bases between. This CDR3 is CASSSDSRSNEQFF. The CDR3 nucleotides are TGTGCCAGCAGCTCGGACTCGAGGTCCAATGAGCAGTTCTTC.

The chain links TRBV19 to TRBJ2-7; D might be TRBD1 or TRBD2, each matching 7 bases. Germline values: CDR1 LNHDA, CDR2 SQIVND (reference sequence). Trimming shortened V by 6 bases and J by 3 bases, and 12 bases separated the two germline ends. CDR3 size: 13 residues. As DNA, the CDR3 is TGTGCCAGTAGAGCGGGACAGAACTACGAGCAGTACTTC. Protein: CASRAGQNYEQYF.

This clone turned up a few times. The chain uses TRBV10-2 and TRBJ1-2; D gene uncertain. The V gene lost 7 bases and the J gene lost 6 bases, with 12 bases spanning the gap. CDR1 is WSHSY, CDR2 SAAADI, per germline. The length of the CDR3 is 12 residues. This CDR3 is CASKRQDDGYTF. The DNA for the CDR3 is TGCGCCAGCAAAAGACAAGACGATGGCTACACCTTC.

This chain joins TRBV28 and TRBJ2-7; D gene unclear. This CDR3 is built from 14 residues. CDR1 is MDHEN, CDR2 SYDVKM, per germline. V lost 6 bases and J 12 bases, leaving 24 bases between the germline ends. CDR3 residues: CASRPPVPVGRAYF. For the CDR3, the DNA is TGTGCCAGCAGACCCCCCGTCCCCGTAGGACGAGCGTACTTC.

This clone was detected a few times. The chain recombines TRBV6-1 with TRBJ1-1; perhaps TRBD1 as D (5 bases). V was trimmed by 5 bases and J by 2 bases, leaving 9 bases between them. The CDR3 extends over 13 amino acids. CDR1 and CDR2 (germline): MNHNS, SASEGT. CDR3 residues: CASSTRGNTEAFF. The CDR3 DNA is TGTGCCAGCAGTACTAGGGGAAACACTGAAGCTTTCTTT.

The V call is TRBV29-1, the J call TRBJ2-5; 11 bases are a match to TRBD2. There are 16 residues in the CDR3. Germline assignment: CDR1 SQVTM and CDR2 ANQGSEA. V shed 0 bases and J 1 base; nucleotides not matched to a gene: 4. CDR3 loop: CSVEDPSGRSQETQYF. The CDR3 DNA is TGCAGCGTTGAAGATCCTAGCGGGAGGTCCCAAGAGACCCAGTACTTC.

This clone was seen more than once but under ten times. This chain joins TRBV5-1 and TRBJ2-2; D might be TRBD2 (6 bases). The germline V gene encodes CDR1 SGHRS and CDR2 YFSETQ. The CDR3 length is 16 residues. Trimming shortened V by 2 bases and J by 3 bases, and 14 bases separated the two germline ends. CDR3 loop: CASSLQPGDDTGELFF. CDR3 in DNA: TGCGCCAGCAGCTTACAGCCGGGAGATGACACCGGGGAGCTGTTTTTT.

This chain uses TRBV28 with TRBJ1-5; D is undetermined. Germline V gives CDR1 MDHEN, CDR2 SYDVKM. V dropped 6 bases and J dropped 2 bases, with 14 bases sitting between them. CDR3 size: 15 residues. CDR3 in DNA: TGTGCCAGCAGCGGAGGGCACCTTGGCAATCAGCCCCAGCATTTT. It codes for CASSGGHLGNQPQHF.

A word on this clone: Distinct nucleotide sequences in the sample also encode this CDR3. The chain combines TRBV28 with TRBJ2-2; no clear D. Germline assignment: CDR1 MDHEN and CDR2 SYDVKM. This CDR3 has 12 amino acids. Trimming shortened V by 8 bases and J by 2 bases, and 6 bases separated the two germline ends. The CDR3 coding sequence is TGTGCCAGCGGGCTTAACACCGGGGAGCTGTTTTTT. Encoded protein: CASGLNTGELFF.

V usage is TRBV7-8 and J usage is TRBJ2-7; D is perhaps TRBD2 (5 bases). Trimming left V 2 bases short and J 6 bases short, with 20 bases between. Germline CDR1 reads SGHVS; CDR2 reads FQNEAQ. This CDR3 comprises 16 residues. The CDR3 sequence: CASSLTREPFPREQYF. The CDR3 bases are TGTGCCAGCAGCTTAACCCGGGAACCCTTTCCGCGCGAGCAGTACTTC. The full variable domain, rest sourced from reference TRBV7-8 and TRBJ2-7, is GAGVSQSPRYKVAKRGQDVALRCDPISGHVSLFWYQQALGQGPEFLTYFQNEAQLDKSGLPSDRFFAERPEGSVSTLKIQRTQQEDSAVYLCASSLTREPFPREQYFGPGTRLTVT.

The chain uses TRBV4-1 and TRBJ2-1, with D possibly called TRBD1 or TRBD2 (5 bases each). This CDR3 has 14 amino acids. Per the germline V gene, CDR1 is MGHRA and CDR2 is YSYEKL. V shed 0 bases and J shed 6 bases, with 9 bases lying between them. CDR3 bases: TGCGCCAGCAGCCAAGATTGGGGGAGCAATGAGCAGTTCTTC. It is translated as CASSQDWGSNEQFF.

V usage is TRBV7-2 and J usage is TRBJ2-7; D is possibly TRBD1 (6 bases). Trimming pared 4 bases from V and 6 bases from J, leaving 10 bases between. The germline gives CDR1 SGHTA, CDR2 FQGNSA. CDR3 size: 12 residues. CDR3 residues: CASSSRDTEQYF. The CDR3 DNA follows: TGTGCCAGCAGCTCCCGGGACACCGAGCAGTACTTC.

This chain joins TRBV18 and TRBJ2-1; D perhaps matches TRBD2 (5 bases). V was pared by 3 bases and J by 4 bases, with 22 bases between. CDR1 KGHSH and CDR2 LQKENI come from the germline V gene. This CDR3 is built from 18 residues. The DNA of the CDR3 is TGTGCCAGCTCACCTAGTCAGGTGTACGCGGGCGGGTACAATGAGCAGTTCTTC. Translation: CASSPSQVYAGGYNEQFF.

This clone was seen only once. The chain links TRBV10-3 to TRBJ2-5; TRBD2 might be the D (7 bases). Gene TRBJ2-7 matches the end of the DNA better, so the J call may be wrong. The CDR3 has 13 amino acids. In germline, CDR1 is ENHRY, CDR2 SYGVKD. Written as DNA, the CDR3 is TGTGCCATCGGGACTATGGACAGCCACGAGCAGTACTTC. Translation: CAIGTMDSHEQYF.

This CDR3 is CASSQDLGFRTEAFF. Here the CDR3 DNA reads TGCGCCAGCAGCCAAGATTTGGGTTTTCGGACTGAAGCTTTCTTT. The V and J genes are TRBV4-1 and TRBJ1-1; no firm D call. CDR3 length: 15 residues. Germline CDR1 and CDR2: MGHRA and YSYEKL. Deletions cut 0 bases from V and 5 bases from J, with 13 bases between.

J is TRBJ1-1 and V is TRBV7-8, with D maybe TRBD1 (5 bases). This CDR3 contains 13 residues. Trimming shortened V by 5 bases and J by 7 bases, and 14 bases separated the two germline ends. The V gene's germline CDR1 is SGHVS and CDR2 FQNEAQ. CDR3 sequence reads: CASSDDTGGEAFF. The CDR3 nucleotides are TGTGCCAGCAGCGACGATACAGGAGGTGAAGCTTTCTTT.

CDR3 DNA: TGTGCCAGCGGGGGGGAGCAGTTCTTC. It codes for CASGGEQFF. The gene calls are TRBV7-8 and TRBJ2-1; the D gene is possibly TRBD2 (6 bases). The CDR3 runs to 9 residues. CDR1 SGHVS and CDR2 FQNEAQ come from the germline V gene. The V end was cut by 8 bases, the J end by 10 bases, with 6 bases between.

The chain has TRBV6-1 and TRBJ1-4; D is uncertain. Looked up from germline, CDR1 is MNHNS and CDR2 is SASEGT. The CDR3 loop spans 15 amino acids. The germline V and J ends were trimmed by 7 bases and 2 bases, with 14 bases remaining between them. The CDR3 is CASTLKGGTNEKLFF. CDR3 coding DNA: TGTGCCAGCACCCTGAAGGGTGGGACTAATGAAAAACTGTTTTTT.

The chain carries TRBV5-4 and TRBJ2-2; D possibly corresponds to TRBD1 (5 bases). This CDR3 comprises 17 residues. Germline V CDR1 and CDR2: SGHNT, YYREEE (reference sequence). Between the trimmed V and J ends, which lost 3 bases and 3 bases, there was a span of 18 bases. CDR3 in DNA: TGTGCCAGCAGCTCGGTCCCCAAAAGACAGTACACCGGGGAGCTGTTTTTT. Its protein is CASSSVPKRQYTGELFF.

The gene calls are TRBV4-2 and TRBJ2-1; D is ambiguous. The length of the CDR3 is 16 residues. V dropped 0 bases and J dropped 0 bases, with 9 bases sitting between them. Germline V lookup: CDR1 LGHNA, CDR2 YNFKEQ. The CDR3 sequence: CASSQERSLSYNEQFF. The CDR3 DNA reads TGTGCCAGCAGCCAAGAACGTAGCCTCTCCTACAATGAGCAGTTCTTC.